The 10 T cell receptor beta chains listed next were all sequenced from one sample in a study of spatial heterogeneity in lung cancer. Stated time point: blood at routine non-recurrence follow-up after resection. TCRdb reprocessed the 5' RACE reads via MiXCR and lists one record per CDR3 protein. Here the sample spans approximately 20,000 distinct CDR3 sequences, around 9.6% being singletons. This specimen consisted of PBMCs, obtained at follow-up. Every receptor here comes from a male donor with early-stage non-small cell lung cancer.

This chain joins TRBV5-4 and TRBJ2-7; 7 bases are a match to TRBD2. The V and J ends lost 1 base and 2 bases, in that order; junction bases with no gene match: 3. The CDR3 contains 14 residues. Per the germline V gene, CDR1 is SGHNT and CDR2 is YYREEE (reference sequence). CDR3 region: CASSLMGRAYEQYF. The CDR3, as DNA: TGTGCCAGCAGCTTGATGGGGAGGGCCTACGAGCAGTACTTC. The whole variable domain, filled in from reference TRBV5-4 and TRBJ2-7, reads ETGVTQSPTHLIKTRGQQVTLRCSSQSGHNTVSWYQQALGQGPQFIFQYYREEENGRGNFPPRFSGLQFPNYSSELNVNALELDDSALYLCASSLMGRAYEQYFGPGTRLTVT.

This clonotype has a count of ten or more. V usage is TRBV27 and J usage is TRBJ1-2, with 9 bases identical to TRBD1. Germline CDR1 reads MNHEY; CDR2 reads SMNVEV (reference sequence). The CDR3 contains 13 residues. J lost 7 bases, V lost 6 bases, and 6 bases had no gene match. The CDR3 spells CASSRTGDSGYTF. CDR3 nucleotides: TGTGCCAGCAGCCGGACAGGGGATAGTGGCTACACCTTC.

This clonotype was detected many times. The chain joins TRBV4-1 to TRBJ1-1, with TRBD1 as a possible D gene (6 bases). Germline-derived CDR1 and CDR2 are MGHRA and YSYEKL. The CDR3 loop spans 17 amino acids. The V gene lost 1 base and the J gene lost 3 bases, with 18 bases spanning the gap. The CDR3, as DNA: TGCGCCAGCAGCCAAGGACGTCTGGGGGGCGCAGACACTGAAGCTTTCTTT. Its protein product is CASSQGRLGGADTEAFF.

This clonotype was detected ten times or more. The chain uses TRBV28 and TRBJ2-3, with TRBD2 identical over 9 bases. Germline assignment: CDR1 MDHEN and CDR2 SYDVKM. V shed 3 bases and J 3 bases; nucleotides not matched to a gene: 4. The CDR3 loop spans 15 amino acids. CDR3 residues: CASSFLREGTDTQYF. CDR3 DNA sequence: TGTGCCAGCAGTTTTTTGCGGGAGGGGACAGATACGCAGTATTTT.

This clonotype showed up many times. The chain links TRBV5-1 to TRBJ2-3; 10 nucleotides align to TRBD1. The germline CDR1 and CDR2 sequences are SGHRS and YFSETQ. There are 17 residues in the CDR3. With V trimmed by 2 bases and J by 1 base, 7 bases remained unmatched. CDR3 protein: CASSFRGQGLGTDTQYF. In DNA, the CDR3 is TGCGCCAGCAGCTTTAGGGGACAGGGGTTAGGCACAGATACGCAGTATTTT.

With regard to this clonotype: This may stem from a read error, because a much larger clone lies one nucleotide away. This rearrangement joins TRBV6-4 to TRBJ2-1; 10 positions agree with TRBD2. Per the germline V gene, CDR1 is MRHNA and CDR2 is SNTAGT. V lost 7 bases to trimming and J lost 8 bases; unmatched junction nucleotides: 8. The CDR3 runs to 14 residues. CDR3 protein: CASNPLAGAHEQFF. DNA of the CDR3: TGTGCCAGCAATCCGCTAGCGGGGGCCCATGAGCAGTTCTTC.

This clonotype has only one observation. The chain employs TRBV7-9 and TRBJ1-5; no reliable D call. Germline V CDR1 and CDR2: SEHNR, FQNEAQ (reference sequence). This CDR3 region has 15 residues. Trimming removed 2 bases from V and 1 base from J, with 9 bases in between. This CDR3 reads CASSLYAGSNQPQHF. The DNA of the CDR3 is TGTGCCAGCAGCTTATACGCAGGAAGCAATCAGCCCCAGCATTTT.

This clonotype was seen many times. The rearrangement links TRBV7-2 to TRBJ2-7; D remains unclear. The germline gives CDR1 SGHTA, CDR2 FQGNSA. The CDR3 loop spans 14 amino acids. Trimming took 4 bases from V and 0 from J, leaving 10 bases between them. The CDR3 spells CASSSVMVSYEQYF. The CDR3 region has the DNA TGTGCCAGCAGCTCCGTAATGGTCTCCTACGAGCAGTACTTC. Filled out from reference TRBV7-2 and TRBJ2-7, the complete variable domain reads GAGVSQSPSNKVTEKGKDVELRCDPISGHTALYWYRQSLGQGLEFLIYFQGNSAPDKSGLPSDRFSAERTGGSVSTLTIQRTQQEDSAVYLCASSSVMVSYEQYFGPGTRLTVT.

This clonotype was detected many times. The chain has TRBV20-1 and TRBJ1-5; D is ambiguous. The V end lost 1 base, the J end lost 4 bases, and 5 bases lay between the germline ends. CDR1 and CDR2 (germline): DFQATT, SNEGSKA (reference sequence). The CDR3 contains 12 residues. CDR3 in amino acids: CSARGDNQPQHF. DNA of the CDR3: TGCAGTGCTAGAGGGGATAATCAGCCCCAGCATTTT.

At least ten counts were recorded for this clonotype. V and J are TRBV9 and TRBJ1-3; D is perhaps TRBD1 (6 bases). Germline V gene lookup returns CDR1 SGDLS and CDR2 YYNGEE. The CDR3 loop spans 16 amino acids. V lost 0 bases and J 0 bases, leaving 10 bases between the germline ends. The CDR3 DNA reads as TGTGCCAGCAGCGTAGGACAGGCCAACTCTGGAAACACCATATATTTT. This encodes CASSVGQANSGNTIYF.